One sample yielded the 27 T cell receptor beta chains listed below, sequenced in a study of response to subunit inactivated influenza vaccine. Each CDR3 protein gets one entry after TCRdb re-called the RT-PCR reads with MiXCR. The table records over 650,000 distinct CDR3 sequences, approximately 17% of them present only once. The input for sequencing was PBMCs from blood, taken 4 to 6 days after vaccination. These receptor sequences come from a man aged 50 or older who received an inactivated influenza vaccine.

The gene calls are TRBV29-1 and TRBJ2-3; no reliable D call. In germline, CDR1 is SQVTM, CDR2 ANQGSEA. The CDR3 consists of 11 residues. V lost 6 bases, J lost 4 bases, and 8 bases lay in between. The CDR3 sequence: CSVVLPDTQYF. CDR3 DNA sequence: TGCAGCGTGGTGTTACCAGATACGCAGTATTTT.

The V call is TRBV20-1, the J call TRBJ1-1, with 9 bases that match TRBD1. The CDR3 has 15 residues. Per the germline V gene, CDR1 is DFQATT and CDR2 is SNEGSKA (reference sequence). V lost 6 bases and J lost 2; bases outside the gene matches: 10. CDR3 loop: CSALGTDRGNTEAFF. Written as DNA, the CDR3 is TGCAGTGCGCTCGGGACGGACAGGGGAAACACTGAAGCTTTCTTT.

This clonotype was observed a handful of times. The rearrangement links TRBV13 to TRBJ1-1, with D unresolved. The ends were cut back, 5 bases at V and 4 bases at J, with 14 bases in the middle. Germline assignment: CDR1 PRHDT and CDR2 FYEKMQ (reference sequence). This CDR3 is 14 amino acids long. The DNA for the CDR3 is TGTGCCAGCAGCCCTAACATCGGCGGCACTGAAGCTTTCTTT. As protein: CASSPNIGGTEAFF. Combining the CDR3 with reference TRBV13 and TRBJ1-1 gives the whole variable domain AAGVIQSPRHLIKEKRETATLKCYPIPRHDTVYWYQQGPGQDPQFLISFYEKMQSDKGSIPDRFSAQQFSDYHSELNMSSLELGDSALYFCASSPNIGGTEAFFGQGTRLTVV.

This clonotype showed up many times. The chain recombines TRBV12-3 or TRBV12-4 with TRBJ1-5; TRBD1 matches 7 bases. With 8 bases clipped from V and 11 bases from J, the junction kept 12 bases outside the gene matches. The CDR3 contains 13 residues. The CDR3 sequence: CASGRTGARTQHF. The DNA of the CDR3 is TGTGCCAGCGGAAGGACAGGAGCTAGGACCCAGCATTTT.

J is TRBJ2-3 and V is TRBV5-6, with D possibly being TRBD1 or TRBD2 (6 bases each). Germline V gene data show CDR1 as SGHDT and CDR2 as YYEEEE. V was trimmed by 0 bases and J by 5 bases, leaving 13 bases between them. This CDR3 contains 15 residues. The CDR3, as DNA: TGTGCCAGCAGCTTGGGACAGGAGGGGGGAGATACGCAGTATTTT. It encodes CASSLGQEGGDTQYF.

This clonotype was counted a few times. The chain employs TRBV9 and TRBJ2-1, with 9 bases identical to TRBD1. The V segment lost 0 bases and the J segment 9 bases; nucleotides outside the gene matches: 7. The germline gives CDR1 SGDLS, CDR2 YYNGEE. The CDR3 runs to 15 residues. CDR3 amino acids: CASSVEGQGLGEQFF. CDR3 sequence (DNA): TGTGCCAGCAGCGTAGAAGGACAGGGGCTCGGTGAGCAGTTCTTC.

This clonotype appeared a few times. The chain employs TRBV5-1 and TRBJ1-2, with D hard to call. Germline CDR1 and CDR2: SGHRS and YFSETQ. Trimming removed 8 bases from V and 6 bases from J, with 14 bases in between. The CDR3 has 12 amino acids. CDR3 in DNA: TGCGCCAGTGGGGAGACAACAAATGGCTACACCTTC. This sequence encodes CASGETTNGYTF.

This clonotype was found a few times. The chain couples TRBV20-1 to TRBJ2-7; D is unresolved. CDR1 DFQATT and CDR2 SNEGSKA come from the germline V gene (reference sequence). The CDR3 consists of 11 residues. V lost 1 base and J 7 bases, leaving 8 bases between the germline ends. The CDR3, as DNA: TGCAGTGCTAGAGGTTACGAGGAGCAGTACTTC. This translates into CSARGYEEQYF.

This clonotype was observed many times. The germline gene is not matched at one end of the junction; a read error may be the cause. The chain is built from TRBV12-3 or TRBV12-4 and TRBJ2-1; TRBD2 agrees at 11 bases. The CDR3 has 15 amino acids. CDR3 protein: CASSLAGGWGNEQFF. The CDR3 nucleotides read TGTGCCAGCAGTCTAGCGGGGGGCTGGGGGAATGAGCAGTTCTTC.

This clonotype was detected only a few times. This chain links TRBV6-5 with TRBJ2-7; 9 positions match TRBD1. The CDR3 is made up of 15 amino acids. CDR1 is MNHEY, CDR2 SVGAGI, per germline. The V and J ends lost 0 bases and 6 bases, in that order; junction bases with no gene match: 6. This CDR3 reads CASSYSVQGASEQYF. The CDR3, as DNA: TGTGCCAGCAGTTACTCGGTACAGGGGGCCTCCGAGCAGTACTTC.

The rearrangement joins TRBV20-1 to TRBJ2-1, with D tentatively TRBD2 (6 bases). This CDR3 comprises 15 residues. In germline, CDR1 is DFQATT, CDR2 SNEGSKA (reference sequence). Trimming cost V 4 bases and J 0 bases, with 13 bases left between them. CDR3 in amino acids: CSATDGRVSYNEQFF. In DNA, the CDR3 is TGCAGTGCTACGGACGGGAGAGTCTCCTACAATGAGCAGTTCTTC.

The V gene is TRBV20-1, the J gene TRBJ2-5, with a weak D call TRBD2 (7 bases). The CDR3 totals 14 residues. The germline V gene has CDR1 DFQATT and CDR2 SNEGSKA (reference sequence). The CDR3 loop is CSGGGGRVAETQYF. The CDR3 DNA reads TGCAGCGGGGGAGGGGGAAGGGTTGCCGAGACCCAGTACTTC.

For the CDR3, the DNA is TGTGCCAGCAGCGTTTGGGACAGCAAGAACACCGGGGAGCTGTTTTTT. It translates to CASSVWDSKNTGELFF. This sequence joins TRBV9 and TRBJ2-2, with 7 bases matching TRBD1. Germline CDR1 SGDLS, CDR2 YYNGEE. V was clipped by 2 bases and J by 1 base; unmatched bases: 5. This CDR3 region has 16 residues.

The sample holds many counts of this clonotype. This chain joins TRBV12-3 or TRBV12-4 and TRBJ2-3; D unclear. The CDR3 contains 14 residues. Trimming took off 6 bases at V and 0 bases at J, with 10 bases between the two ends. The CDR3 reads CASRVYASTDTQYF. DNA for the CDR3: TGTGCCAGCAGGGTGTACGCTAGCACAGATACGCAGTATTTT.

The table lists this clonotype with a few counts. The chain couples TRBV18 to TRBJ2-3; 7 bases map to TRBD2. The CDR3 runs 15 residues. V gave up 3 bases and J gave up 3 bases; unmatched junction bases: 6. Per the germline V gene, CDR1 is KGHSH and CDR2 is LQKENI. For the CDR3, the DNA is TGTGCCAGCTCACCCGGACTAGGGAGGACAGATACGCAGTATTTT. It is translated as CASSPGLGRTDTQYF.

The CDR3 sequence is CASSQGGETPLHF. CDR3 DNA: TGTGCCAGCAGCCAAGGTGGGGAAACACCCCTCCACTTT. The chain recombines TRBV3-1 with TRBJ1-6, with D unclear. V was trimmed by 1 base and J by 11 bases, leaving 9 bases between them. CDR1 is LGHDT and CDR2 is YNNKEL in the germline V gene (reference sequence). The CDR3 loop spans 13 amino acids.

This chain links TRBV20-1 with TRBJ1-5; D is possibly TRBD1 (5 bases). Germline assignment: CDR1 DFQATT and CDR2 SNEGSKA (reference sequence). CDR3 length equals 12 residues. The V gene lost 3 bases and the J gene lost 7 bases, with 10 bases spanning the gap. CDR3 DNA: TGCAGTGCTAGCAGGGTCGGCCAGCCCCAGCATTTT. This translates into CSASRVGQPQHF.

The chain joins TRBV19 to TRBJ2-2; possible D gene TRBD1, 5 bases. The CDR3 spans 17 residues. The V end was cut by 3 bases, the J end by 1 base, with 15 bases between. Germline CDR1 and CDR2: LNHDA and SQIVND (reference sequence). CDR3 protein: CASSIATVPWNTGELFF. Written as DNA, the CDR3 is TGTGCCAGTAGTATTGCGACAGTACCTTGGAACACCGGGGAGCTGTTTTTT.

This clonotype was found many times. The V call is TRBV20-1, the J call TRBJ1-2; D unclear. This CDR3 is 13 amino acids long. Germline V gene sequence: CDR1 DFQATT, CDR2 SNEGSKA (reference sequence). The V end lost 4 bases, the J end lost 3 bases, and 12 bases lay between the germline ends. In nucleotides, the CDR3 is TGCAGTGCTAAACCGACCGTCGACTATGGCTACACCTTC. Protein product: CSAKPTVDYGYTF.

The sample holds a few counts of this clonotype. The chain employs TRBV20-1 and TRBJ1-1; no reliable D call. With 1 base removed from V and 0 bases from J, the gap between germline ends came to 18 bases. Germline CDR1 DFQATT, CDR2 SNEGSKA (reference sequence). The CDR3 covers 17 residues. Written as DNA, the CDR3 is TGCAGTGCTAGAGCGCCAGCCTCGATTCTAATGAACACTGAAGCTTTCTTT. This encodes CSARAPASILMNTEAFF.

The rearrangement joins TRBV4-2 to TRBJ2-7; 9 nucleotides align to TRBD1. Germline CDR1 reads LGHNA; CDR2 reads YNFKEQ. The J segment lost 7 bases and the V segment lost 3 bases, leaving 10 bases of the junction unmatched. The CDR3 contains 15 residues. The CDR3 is CASSQGQGGSREQYF. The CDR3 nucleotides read TGTGCCAGCAGCCAGGGACAGGGTGGATCGAGGGAGCAGTACTTC.

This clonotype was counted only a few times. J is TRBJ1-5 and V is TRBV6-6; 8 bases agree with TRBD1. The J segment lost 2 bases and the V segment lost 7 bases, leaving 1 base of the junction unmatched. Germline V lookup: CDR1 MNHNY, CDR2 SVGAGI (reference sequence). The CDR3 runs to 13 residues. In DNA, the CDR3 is TGTGCCAGCAAGGACAGGGGCAATCAGCCCCAGCATTTT. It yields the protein CASKDRGNQPQHF.

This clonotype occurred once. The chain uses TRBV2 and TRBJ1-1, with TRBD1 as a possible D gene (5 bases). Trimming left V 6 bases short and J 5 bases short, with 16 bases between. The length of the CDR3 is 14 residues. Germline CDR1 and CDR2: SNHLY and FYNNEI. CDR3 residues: CASRGASGRTEAFF. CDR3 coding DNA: TGTGCCAGCAGGGGAGCCTCAGGGAGGACTGAAGCTTTCTTT.

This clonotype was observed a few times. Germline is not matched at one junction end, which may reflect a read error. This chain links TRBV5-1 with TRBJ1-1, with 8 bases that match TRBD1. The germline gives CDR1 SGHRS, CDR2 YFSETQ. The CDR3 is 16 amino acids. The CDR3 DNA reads TGCGCCAGCAGGTATGGCGCAGGGGGCGTGAAAACTGAAGCTTTCTTT. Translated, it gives CASRYGAGGVKTEAFF.

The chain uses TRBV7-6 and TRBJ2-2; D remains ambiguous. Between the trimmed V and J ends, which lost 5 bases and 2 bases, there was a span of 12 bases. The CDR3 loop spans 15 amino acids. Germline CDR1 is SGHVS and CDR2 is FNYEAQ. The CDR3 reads CASSPYRTNTGELFF. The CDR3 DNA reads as TGTGCCAGCAGCCCCTACCGGACCAACACCGGGGAGCTGTTTTTT.

CDR3 DNA sequence: TGCAGCGTTCAAATCGGGTTTAGTCGGCAAGAGACCCAGTACTTC. It yields the protein CSVQIGFSRQETQYF. The chain joins TRBV29-1 to TRBJ2-5, with D unresolved. The CDR3 runs to 15 residues. Germline V gives CDR1 SQVTM, CDR2 ANQGSEA. V shed 5 bases and J shed 2 bases, with 18 bases lying between them.

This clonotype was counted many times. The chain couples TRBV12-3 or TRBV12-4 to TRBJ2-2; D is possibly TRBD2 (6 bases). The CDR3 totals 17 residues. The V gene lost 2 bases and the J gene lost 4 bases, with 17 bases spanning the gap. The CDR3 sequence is CASSLSGLPGGTGELFF. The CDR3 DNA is TGTGCCAGCAGTTTATCTGGCCTTCCCGGGGGCACCGGGGAGCTGTTTTTT.